Listed below are T cell receptor beta chains from one sample, sequenced in a study of cytomegalovirus exposure and HLA in healthy donors. Here immunoSEQ multiplex PCR was the method, and the copy in TCRdb shows in-frame clones only, minus some. The table includes about 140,000 clones, more than 60% detected once. Sequenced input: PBMCs. These receptor sequences come from a woman aged 60-70 years in good health and CMV-seronegative. Each CDR3 is given with its conserved first and last residue. A D gene is named only where the DNA matches it firmly. For some rows the clone size is stated as once, few or many, or as a class when expanded; others skip it.

len	v_gene	abundance	j_gene	d_gene	CDR3aa	CDR3nt
15	TRBV2	many	TRBJ1-2	NA	CASSDQVGQAYGYTF	TGTGCCAGCAGCGACCAGGTGGGGCAGGCCTATGGCTACACCTTC
16	TRBV7-3	NA	TRBJ2-1	TRBD2	CASSFTKGLAANEQFF	TGTGCCAGCAGCTTTACTAAGGGACTAGCGGCCAATGAGCAGTTCTTC
15	TRBV15	NA	TRBJ1-4	TRBD1	CATSRDPGQGEKLFF	TGTGCCACCAGCAGAGATCCCGGACAGGGGGAAAAACTGTTTTTT
14	TRBV7-3	NA	TRBJ1-5	TRBD1	CASSLTGQGQPQHF	TGTGCCAGCAGCTTAACGGGACAGGGTCAGCCCCAGCATTTT
13	TRBV6-1	few	TRBJ2-7	TRBD2	CASSRNGGGEQYF	TGTGCCAGCAGCCGCAACGGCGGGGGCGAGCAGTACTTC
15	TRBV5-1	NA	TRBJ1-6	NA	CASSLGHGTNPPLHF	TGCGCCAGCAGCTTGGGGCATGGGACAAATCCACCCCTCCACTTT
17	TRBV29-1	NA	TRBJ2-1	TRBD1	CSVGEIGGTGGHNEQFF	TGCAGCGTTGGGGAGATAGGCGGGACAGGGGGCCACAATGAGCAGTTCTTC
19	TRBV6-1	NA	TRBJ1-2	NA	CASSEQRPARGDSMYGYTF	TGTGCCAGCAGTGAGCAACGACCCGCCCGGGGGGACTCCATGTATGGCTACACCTTC
15	TRBV9	NA	TRBJ2-3	NA	CASSVGQGRADTQYF	TGTGCCAGCAGCGTAGGTCAGGGGAGGGCAGATACGCAGTATTTT
18	TRBV4-1	NA	TRBJ2-7	TRBD2	CASSQADGGSGRAYEQYF	TGCGCCAGCAGCCAAGCCGACGGGGGGAGCGGGAGGGCCTACGAGCAGTACTTC
14	TRBV5-1	NA	TRBJ2-7	TRBD1	CASSPRTGGNEQYF	TGCGCCAGCAGCCCTAGGACAGGGGGCAACGAGCAGTACTTC
18	TRBV18	NA	TRBJ2-7	TRBD1	CASSPRTGSRYSSYEQYF	TGTGCCAGCTCACCTAGGACAGGGTCCCGTTATAGCTCCTACGAGCAGTACTTC
15	TRBV6-5	NA	TRBJ1-6	NA	CASSFRGSSNSPLHF	TGTGCCAGCAGTTTTAGGGGATCTAGTAATTCACCCCTCCACTTT
15	TRBV7-9	NA	TRBJ2-1	NA	CASSSGTPFYNEQFF	TGTGCCAGCAGCTCCGGGACACCCTTCTACAATGAGCAGTTCTTC
15	TRBV7-2	few	TRBJ2-1	NA	CASSLAVRVYNEQFF	TGTGCCAGCAGCTTAGCGGTCAGGGTCTACAATGAGCAGTTCTTC
14	TRBV5-1	NA	TRBJ1-2	TRBD1	CASSLYDRGDGYTF	TGCGCCAGCAGCCTATATGACAGGGGCGACGGCTACACCTTC
12	TRBV10-3	NA	TRBJ2-7	NA	CAISGDTYEQYF	TGTGCCATCAGTGGGGACACCTACGAGCAGTACTTC
18	TRBV7-9	NA	TRBJ2-5	NA	CASSLWALSQTLQETQYF	TGTGCCAGCAGCTTATGGGCCTTATCCCAAACTCTTCAAGAGACCCAGTACTTC
17	TRBV29-1	NA	TRBJ1-1	TRBD1	CSVEPLTGGARDTEAFF	TGCAGCGTTGAACCCTTGACAGGGGGCGCGAGGGACACTGAAGCTTTCTTT
15	TRBV7-9	few	TRBJ2-3	TRBD2	CSSSPGLVIADTQYF	TGTTCCAGCAGCCCCGGACTAGTGATCGCAGATACGCAGTATTTT
14	TRBV7-2	NA	TRBJ2-7	NA	CASSLRAGTYEQYF	TGTGCCAGCAGCTTGCGAGCGGGTACGTACGAGCAGTACTTC
16	TRBV25-1	NA	TRBJ2-3	NA	CASSATGRVDTDTQYF	TGTGCCAGCAGTGCCACAGGACGAGTGGACACAGATACGCAGTATTTT
15	TRBV5-3	NA	TRBJ2-3	TRBD1	CARSFSRTGKDTQYF	TGTGCCAGAAGCTTTTCCCGGACAGGGAAAGATACGCAGTATTTT
17	TRBV18	NA	TRBJ1-1	TRBD1	CASSPLTSGQGDTEAFF	TGTGCCAGCTCACCTCTTACTTCGGGACAGGGGGACACTGAAGCTTTCTTT
14	TRBV6-5	NA	TRBJ1-5	TRBD1	CASRPGQGSQPQHF	TGTGCCAGCAGACCGGGACAGGGGAGTCAGCCCCAGCATTTT
13	TRBV9	NA	TRBJ2-3	TRBD2	CASSAGGRDTQYF	TGTGCCAGCAGCGCGGGGGGGCGTGATACGCAGTATTTT
19	TRBV6-4	NA	TRBJ2-3	TRBD2	CASSLTVVAGGSGTDTQYF	TGTGCCAGCAGTTTGACCGTGGTAGCGGGGGGGTCGGGCACAGATACGCAGTATTTT
17	TRBV5-1	NA	TRBJ1-2	TRBD1	CASSLTGATSYNYGYTF	TGCGCCAGCAGCTTGACAGGGGCGACCAGCTATAACTATGGCTACACCTTC
14	TRBV6-1	few	TRBJ2-1	NA	CASSDDGGAYEQFF	TGTGCCAGCAGTGATGATGGGGGGGCATATGAGCAGTTCTTC
14	TRBV15	NA	TRBJ1-2	NA	CATSYPGSPGGYTF	TGTGCCACCAGTTATCCGGGAAGTCCAGGAGGCTACACCTTC
13	TRBV6-1	NA	TRBJ2-7	NA	CASSVGAGSEQYF	TGTGCCAGCAGTGTCGGGGCGGGATCCGAGCAGTACTTC
14	TRBV10-1	NA	TRBJ1-2	NA	CASSDGLINYGYTF	TGCGCCAGCAGTGATGGCCTGATAAACTATGGCTACACCTTC
15	TRBV5-8	NA	TRBJ2-5	TRBD1	CASSSGTGVGETQYF	TGTGCCAGCAGCTCCGGGACAGGGGTAGGGGAGACCCAGTACTTC
19	TRBV19	NA	TRBJ1-5	TRBD1	CASSSIGSRGLGSNQPQHF	TGTGCCAGTAGCAGTATTGGGAGCAGGGGGCTGGGGAGCAATCAGCCCCAGCATTTT
16	TRBV7-3	NA	TRBJ2-1	NA	CASSTSGPTSYNEQFF	TGTGCCAGCAGCACGAGCGGGCCAACCTCCTACAATGAGCAGTTCTTC
15	TRBV13	NA	TRBJ2-3	TRBD2	CASSPQGRATDTQYF	TGTGCCAGCAGCCCCCAAGGGAGGGCCACAGATACGCAGTATTTT
18	TRBV7-2	NA	TRBJ2-7	TRBD2	CASSLAPIEGGSPYEQYF	TGTGCCAGCAGCTTAGCCCCCATTGAGGGCGGGAGTCCCTACGAGCAGTACTTC
15	TRBV6-6	NA	TRBJ2-1	TRBD2	CASRGRGSVRDEQFF	TGTGCCAGCAGGGGGAGGGGATCCGTAAGGGATGAGCAGTTCTTC
15	TRBV9	NA	TRBJ2-7	TRBD2	CASSVDPSGSYEQYF	TGTGCCAGCAGCGTAGATCCTAGCGGGAGCTACGAGCAGTACTTC
19	TRBV7-8	NA	TRBJ2-7	TRBD2	CASSLVAGLAGGRGYEQYF	TGTGCCAGCAGCTTAGTCGCGGGACTAGCGGGAGGAAGGGGCTACGAGCAGTACTTC
15	TRBV5-6	NA	TRBJ2-2	NA	CASSLEVAPTGELFF	TGTGCCAGCAGCTTGGAGGTAGCTCCCACCGGGGAGCTGTTTTTT
16	TRBV11-1	NA	TRBJ2-2	TRBD1	CASSLLGDRNTGELFF	TGTGCCAGCAGCTTACTAGGGGACAGGAACACCGGGGAGCTGTTTTTT
15	TRBV7-2	NA	TRBJ2-4	NA	CASSPPGALGNIQYF	TGTGCCAGCAGCCCCCCAGGGGCGCTGGGAAACATTCAGTACTTC
14	TRBV4-1	many	TRBJ2-1	NA	CASSQGGGAHEQFF	TGCGCCAGCAGCCAAGGTGGGGGGGCTCATGAGCAGTTCTTC
14	TRBV5-1	NA	TRBJ2-3	NA	CASSPDWPGDTQYF	TGCGCCAGCAGCCCCGACTGGCCGGGGGATACGCAGTATTTT
13	TRBV12-2	NA	TRBJ1-1	NA	CASRFSGNTEAFF	TGTGCAAGTCGCTTTTCGGGGAACACTGAAGCTTTCTTT
15	TRBV11-2	NA	TRBJ1-1	NA	CASSLARVLNTEAFF	TGTGCCAGCAGCTTAGCGAGAGTACTCAACACTGAAGCTTTCTTT
15	TRBV25-1	NA	TRBJ1-1	NA	CASSTRQEGHTEAFF	TGTGCCAGCAGTACCCGACAGGAAGGGCACACTGAAGCTTTCTTT